These T cell receptor beta chains were read from a single sample in a study of cytomegalovirus exposure and HLA in healthy donors. The repertoire was sequenced with immunoSEQ multiplex PCR; TCRdb's copy has only in-frame clones and lacks some. The sample lists about 200,000 clones; 86% were seen once. Sequenced: PBMCs. All receptors derive from a woman in her 30s in good health and CMV-seronegative. Each CDR3 is given with its conserved first and last residue. A D gene is named only where the DNA matches it firmly. Size is stated for part of the rows, as once, few or many counts, or as a class when the clone is expanded.

TRBV11-2	-	TRBJ2-4	-	TGTGCCAGCAGCACGGGGGTAGGCAAAAACATTCAGTACTTC	CASSTGVGKNIQYF
TRBV4-1	-	TRBJ1-2	-	TGCGCCAGCAGCCAATCAGGGGCTCCTTATGGCTACACCTTC	CASSQSGAPYGYTF
TRBV27	-	TRBJ1-5	-	TGTGCCAGCAGTTTGTGGGCCGATCAGCCCCAGCATTTT	CASSLWADQPQHF
TRBV28	-	TRBJ2-2	TRBD1	TGTGCCAGCAGTCTTCGGACAGGGGCGGTCACCGGGGAGCTGTTTTTT	CASSLRTGAVTGELFF
TRBV5-5	-	TRBJ2-2	-	TGTGCCAGCAGCTTGCTTTTAGTCGGGGAGCTGTTTTTT	CASSLLLVGELFF
TRBV28	-	TRBJ2-7	-	TGTGCCAGCAGGGGACACTACGAGCAGTACTTC	CASRGHYEQYF
TRBV27	once	TRBJ2-3	-	TGTGCCAGCAGTTTTATGGGGCCTGGAGATACGCAGTATTTT	CASSFMGPGDTQYF
TRBV11-1	-	TRBJ2-7	TRBD2	TGTGCCAGCAGCTTGGGAGCGGGGGCGTACGAGCAGTACTTC	CASSLGAGAYEQYF
TRBV9	-	TRBJ2-5	TRBD2	TGTGCCAGCAGCTACCTGGGGGCTAGCGGGGAAGAGACCCAGTACTTC	CASSYLGASGEETQYF
TRBV6-5	-	TRBJ1-3	-	TGTGCCAGCAGTTACGGCGGAGGAAACACCATATATTTT	CASSYGGGNTIYF
TRBV7-2	-	TRBJ2-3	TRBD1	TGTGCCAGCAGCCCCCGCGGTTTGGGACAGGGGACAGATACGCAGTATTTT	CASSPRGLGQGTDTQYF
TRBV5-1	-	TRBJ2-7	TRBD1	TGCGCCAGTCAGGGGGATAGAGAGCAGTACTTC	CASQGDREQYF
TRBV29-1	few	TRBJ2-7	-	TGCAGCGTTGGGCGGGACAGCTACGAGCAGTACTTC	CSVGRDSYEQYF
TRBV2	-	TRBJ1-1	TRBD1	TGTGCCAGCAGTAGGATTTCAGGGGGCACTGAAGCTTTCTTT	CASSRISGGTEAFF
TRBV5-1	few	TRBJ2-7	-	TGCGCCAGCAGGGCAACAGGCTCCTACTTCGAGCAGTACTTC	CASRATGSYFEQYF
TRBV11-2	-	TRBJ2-1	-	TGTGCCAGCAGCTTAGTTATTAGCGATGGCGAGCAGTTCTTC	CASSLVISDGEQFF
TRBV15	-	TRBJ1-4	-	TGTGCCACCAGCTGGACAGCTAATGAAAAACTGTTTTTT	CATSWTANEKLFF
TRBV5-6	-	TRBJ2-3	TRBD2	TGTGCCAGCAGCCACCGGGGGGACTACACAGATACGCAGTATTTT	CASSHRGDYTDTQYF
TRBV28	-	TRBJ2-3	-	TGTGCCAGCAGTTTGCGGACAGATACGCAGTATTTT	CASSLRTDTQYF
TRBV30	-	TRBJ2-6	-	TGTGCCGTGGACAGCTCTGGGGCCAACGTCCTGACTTTC	CAVDSSGANVLTF
TRBV11-3	-	TRBJ2-2	-	TGTGCCAGCAGCGGCCCAGGTTTCGGGGAGCTGTTTTTT	CASSGPGFGELFF
TRBV2	-	TRBJ2-3	TRBD2	TGTGCCTCCCAGACTAGCGGGAGGGGGGATACGCAGTATTTT	CASQTSGRGDTQYF
TRBV25-1	once	TRBJ1-2	-	TGTGCCAGCAGTGATTCAGGGGACTATGGCTACACCTTC	CASSDSGDYGYTF
TRBV10-2	-	TRBJ1-1	TRBD1	TGCGCCAGCAGTGGGAGCCGGGACAGACCCTCGATGAACACTGAAGCTTTCTTT	CASSGSRDRPSMNTEAFF
TRBV2	few	TRBJ1-6	TRBD1	TGTGCCAGCAGCAGGGGGGAGGATTCACCCCTCCACTTT	CASSRGEDSPLHF
TRBV5-1	-	TRBJ1-1	-	TGCGCCAGCAGCTTGGGGACAGTGAACACTGAAGCTTTCTTT	CASSLGTVNTEAFF
TRBV7-3	-	TRBJ2-2	TRBD2	TGTGCCAGCAGCCCCCAGGGAGCGGGAGCGGGGAGCGGGGAGCTGTTTTTT	CASSPQGAGAGSGELFF
TRBV29-1	-	TRBJ1-1	-	TGCAGCACCCGACAGGATGGGAACACTGAAGCTTTCTTT	CSTRQDGNTEAFF